The sequence of this TCR beta chain was determined in a study of identical twins. Study-level findings and limits: Zero-insertion analyses might be partly confounded by invariant T cells like MAIT and iNKT.

MiXCR was run by TCRdb on the 5' RACE reads, yielding one entry per CDR3 protein. The sample has 500,000 or so distinct CDR3 sequences; around 20% are singletons. Remarks on this clonotype: What it binds is unknown.

The ends were cut back, 3 bases at V and 7 bases at J, with 18 bases in the middle. The CDR3 is 15 amino acids. Germline values: CDR1 SNHLY, CDR2 FYNNEI. These same data were also listed under a study on T cells expressing NK-cell markers. In that study: HCMV seropositivity characterized most of the eight sequenced donors, and seronegativity one.

Sequencing input: CD4+ T cells sorted from blood. This sequence originates from a woman aged 18-29 years in good health. This chain connects TRBV2 to TRBJ1-2; D gene ambiguous. CDR3 sequence (DNA): TGTGCCAGCAGTGAGGGATCTTACGGCGCGGGTGGCTACACCTTC. As protein: CASSEGSYGAGGYTF.